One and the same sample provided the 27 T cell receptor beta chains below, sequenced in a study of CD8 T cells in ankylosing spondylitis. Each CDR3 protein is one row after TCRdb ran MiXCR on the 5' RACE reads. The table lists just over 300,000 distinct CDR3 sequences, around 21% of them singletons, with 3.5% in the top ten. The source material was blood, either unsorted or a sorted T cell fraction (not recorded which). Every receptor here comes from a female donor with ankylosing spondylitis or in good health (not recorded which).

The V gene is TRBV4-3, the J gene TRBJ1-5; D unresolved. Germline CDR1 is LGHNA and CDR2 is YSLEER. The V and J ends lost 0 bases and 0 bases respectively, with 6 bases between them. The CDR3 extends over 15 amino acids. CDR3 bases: TGCGCCAGCAGCCAAGATCTCCTTAGCAATCAGCCCCAGCATTTT. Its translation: CASSQDLLSNQPQHF.

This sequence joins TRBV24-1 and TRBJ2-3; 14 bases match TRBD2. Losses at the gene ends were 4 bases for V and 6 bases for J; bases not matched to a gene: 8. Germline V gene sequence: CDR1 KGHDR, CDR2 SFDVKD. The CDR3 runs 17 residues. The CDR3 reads CATSETVGLAGADTQYF. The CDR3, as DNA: TGTGCCACCAGTGAGACCGTGGGACTAGCGGGAGCGGATACGCAGTATTTT.

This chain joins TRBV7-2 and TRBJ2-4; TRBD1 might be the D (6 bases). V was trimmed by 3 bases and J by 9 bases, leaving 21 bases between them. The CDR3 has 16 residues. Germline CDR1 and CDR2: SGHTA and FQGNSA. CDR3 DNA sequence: TGTGCCAGCAGCTTCCTAGGGGGACGCCGAGGAGGCATTCAGTACTTC. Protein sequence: CASSFLGGRRGGIQYF. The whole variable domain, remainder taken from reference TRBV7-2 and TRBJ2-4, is GAGVSQSPSNKVTEKGKDVELRCDPISGHTALYWYRQSLGQGLEFLIYFQGNSAPDKSGLPSDRFSAERTGGSVSTLTIQRTQQEDSAVYLCASSFLGGRRGGIQYFGAGTRLSVL.

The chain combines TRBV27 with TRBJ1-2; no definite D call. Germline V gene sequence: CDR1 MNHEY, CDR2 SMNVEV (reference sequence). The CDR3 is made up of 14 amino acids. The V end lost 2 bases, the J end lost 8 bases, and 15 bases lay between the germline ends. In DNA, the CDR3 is TGTGCCAGCAGTTTAAGGGCCCGGGGTCAGGGCTACACCTTC. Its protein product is CASSLRARGQGYTF.

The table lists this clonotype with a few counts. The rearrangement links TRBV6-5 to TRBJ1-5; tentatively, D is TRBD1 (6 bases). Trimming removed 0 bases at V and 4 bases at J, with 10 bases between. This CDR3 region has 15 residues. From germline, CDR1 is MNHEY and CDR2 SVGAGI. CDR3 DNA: TGTGCCAGCAGTTACTCGGGACAAGAGAATCAGCCCCAGCATTTT. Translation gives CASSYSGQENQPQHF.

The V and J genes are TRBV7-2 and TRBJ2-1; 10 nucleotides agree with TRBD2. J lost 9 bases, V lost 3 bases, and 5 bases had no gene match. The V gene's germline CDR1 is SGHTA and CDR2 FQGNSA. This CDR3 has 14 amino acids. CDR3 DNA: TGTGCCAGCAGCTTGAGCGGGAGGGCCACTGAGCAGTTCTTC. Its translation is CASSLSGRATEQFF.

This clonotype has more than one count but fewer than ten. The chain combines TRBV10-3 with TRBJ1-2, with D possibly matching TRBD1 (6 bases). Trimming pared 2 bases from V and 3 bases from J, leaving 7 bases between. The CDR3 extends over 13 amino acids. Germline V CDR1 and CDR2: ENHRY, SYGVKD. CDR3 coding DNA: TGTGCCATCAGTGAGAGGACAGACTATGGCTACACCTTC. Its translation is CAISERTDYGYTF.

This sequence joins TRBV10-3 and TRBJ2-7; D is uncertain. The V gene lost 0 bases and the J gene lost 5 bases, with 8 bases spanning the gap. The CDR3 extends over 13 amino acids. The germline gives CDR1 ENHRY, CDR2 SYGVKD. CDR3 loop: CAISESRHHEQYF. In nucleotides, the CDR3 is TGTGCCATCAGTGAGTCCCGACACCACGAGCAGTACTTC.

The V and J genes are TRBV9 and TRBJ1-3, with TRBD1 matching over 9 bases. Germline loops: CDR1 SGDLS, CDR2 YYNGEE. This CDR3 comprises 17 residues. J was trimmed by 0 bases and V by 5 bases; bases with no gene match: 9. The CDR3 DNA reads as TGTGCCAGCAGTCGGACCGGGACAGGGTCCTCTGGAAACACCATATATTTT. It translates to CASSRTGTGSSGNTIYF.

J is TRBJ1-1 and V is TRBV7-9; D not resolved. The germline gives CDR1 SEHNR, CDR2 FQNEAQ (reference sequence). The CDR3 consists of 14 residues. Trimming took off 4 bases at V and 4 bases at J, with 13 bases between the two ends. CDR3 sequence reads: CASSSGVHGTEAFF. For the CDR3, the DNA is TGTGCCAGCAGCTCCGGGGTCCATGGCACTGAAGCTTTCTTT. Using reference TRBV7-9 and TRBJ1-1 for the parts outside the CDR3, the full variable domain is DTGVSQNPRHKITKRGQNVTFRCDPISEHNRLYWYRQTLGQGPEFLTYFQNEAQLEKSRLLSDRFSAERPKGSFSTLEIQRTEQGDSAMYLCASSSGVHGTEAFFGQGTRLTVV.

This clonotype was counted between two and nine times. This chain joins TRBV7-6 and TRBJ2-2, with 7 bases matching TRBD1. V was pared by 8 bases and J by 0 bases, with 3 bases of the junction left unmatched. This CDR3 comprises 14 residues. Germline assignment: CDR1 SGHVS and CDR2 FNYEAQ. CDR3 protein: CASLQGPNTGELFF. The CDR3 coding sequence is TGTGCCAGCCTACAGGGGCCGAACACCGGGGAGCTGTTTTTT.

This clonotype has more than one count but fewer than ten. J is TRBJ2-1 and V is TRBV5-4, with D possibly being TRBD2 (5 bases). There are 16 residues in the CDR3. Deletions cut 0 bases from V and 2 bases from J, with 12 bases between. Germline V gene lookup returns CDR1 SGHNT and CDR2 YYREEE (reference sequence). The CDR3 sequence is CASSLELATPYNEQFF. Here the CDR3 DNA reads TGTGCCAGCAGCTTGGAGCTAGCCACCCCCTACAATGAGCAGTTCTTC.

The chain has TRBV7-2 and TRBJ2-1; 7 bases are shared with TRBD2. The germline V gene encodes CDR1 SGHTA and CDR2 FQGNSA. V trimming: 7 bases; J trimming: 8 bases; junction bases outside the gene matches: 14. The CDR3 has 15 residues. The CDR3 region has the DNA TGTGCCAGCACACCTAGTGGACTAGTTGGGGATGAGCAGTTCTTC. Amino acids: CASTPSGLVGDEQFF.

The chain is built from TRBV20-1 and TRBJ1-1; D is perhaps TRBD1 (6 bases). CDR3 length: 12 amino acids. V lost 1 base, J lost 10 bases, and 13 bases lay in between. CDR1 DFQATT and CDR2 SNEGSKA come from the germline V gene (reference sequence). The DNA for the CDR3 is TGCAGTGCTAGAGGGGGCGGGGGGGCAGCTTTCTTT. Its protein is CSARGGGGAAFF.

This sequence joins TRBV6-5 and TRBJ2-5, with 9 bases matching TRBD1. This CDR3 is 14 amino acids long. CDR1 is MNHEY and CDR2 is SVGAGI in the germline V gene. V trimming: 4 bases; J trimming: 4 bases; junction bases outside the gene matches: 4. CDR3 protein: CASSWDRAGETQYF. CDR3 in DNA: TGTGCCAGCAGTTGGGACAGGGCTGGAGAGACCCAGTACTTC.

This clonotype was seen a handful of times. In DNA, the CDR3 is TGTGCCAGTAGTATTACAGCGGGGGGCTCTGGGGCCAACGTCCTGACTTTC. Translating gives CASSITAGGSGANVLTF. The gene calls are TRBV19 and TRBJ2-6, with 9 bases aligning to TRBD2. Germline CDR1 and CDR2: LNHDA and SQIVND (reference sequence). V gave up 3 bases and J gave up 0 bases; unmatched junction bases: 3. The CDR3 covers 17 residues.

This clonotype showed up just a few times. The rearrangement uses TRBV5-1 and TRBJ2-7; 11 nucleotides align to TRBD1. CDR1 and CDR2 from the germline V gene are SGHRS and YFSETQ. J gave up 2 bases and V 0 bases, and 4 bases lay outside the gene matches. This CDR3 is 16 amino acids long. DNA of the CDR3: TGCGCCAGCAGCTTGGGACCGGGACAGGGGGCCTACGAGCAGTACTTC. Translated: CASSLGPGQGAYEQYF.

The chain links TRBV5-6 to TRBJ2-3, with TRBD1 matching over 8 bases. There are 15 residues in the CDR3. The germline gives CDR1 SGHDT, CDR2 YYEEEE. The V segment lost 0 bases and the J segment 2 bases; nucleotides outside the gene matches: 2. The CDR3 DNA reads TGTGCCAGCAGCTTGGGGACAGGGCTCACAGATACGCAGTATTTT. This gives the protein CASSLGTGLTDTQYF.

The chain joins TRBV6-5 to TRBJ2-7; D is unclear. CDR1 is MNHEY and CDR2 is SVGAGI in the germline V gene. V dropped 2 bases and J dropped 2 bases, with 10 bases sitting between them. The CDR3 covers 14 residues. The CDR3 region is CASSYASETYEQYF. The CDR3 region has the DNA TGTGCCAGCAGTTACGCGTCGGAAACCTACGAGCAGTACTTC.

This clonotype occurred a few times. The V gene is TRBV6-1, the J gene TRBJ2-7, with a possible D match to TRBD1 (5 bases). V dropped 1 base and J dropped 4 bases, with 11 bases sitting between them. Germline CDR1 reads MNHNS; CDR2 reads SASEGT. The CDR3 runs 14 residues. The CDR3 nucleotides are TGTGCCAGCAGTGAAGGGGGCAGTTTTTACGAGCAGTACTTC. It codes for CASSEGGSFYEQYF.

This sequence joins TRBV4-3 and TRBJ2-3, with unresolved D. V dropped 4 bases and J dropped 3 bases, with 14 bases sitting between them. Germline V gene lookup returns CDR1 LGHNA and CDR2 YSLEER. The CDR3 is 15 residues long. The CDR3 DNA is TGCGCCAGCAGCCCAGGACCCCAAAGGACAGATACGCAGTATTTT. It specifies CASSPGPQRTDTQYF.

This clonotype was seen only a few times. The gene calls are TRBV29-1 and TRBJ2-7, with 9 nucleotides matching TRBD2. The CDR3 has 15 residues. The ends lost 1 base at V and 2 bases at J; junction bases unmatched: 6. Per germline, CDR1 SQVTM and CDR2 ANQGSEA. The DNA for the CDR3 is TGCAGCGTTGAAGGTGGACTAGCGAGACCCTACGAGCAGTACTTC. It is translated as CSVEGGLARPYEQYF.

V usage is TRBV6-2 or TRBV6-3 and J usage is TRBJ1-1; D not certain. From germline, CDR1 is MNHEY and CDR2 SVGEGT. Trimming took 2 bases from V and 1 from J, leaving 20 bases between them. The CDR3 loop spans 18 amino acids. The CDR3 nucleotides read TGTGCCAGCAGTTACCCGGCGGGGTTTAACAGACCGAACACTGAAGCTTTCTTT. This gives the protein CASSYPAGFNRPNTEAFF.

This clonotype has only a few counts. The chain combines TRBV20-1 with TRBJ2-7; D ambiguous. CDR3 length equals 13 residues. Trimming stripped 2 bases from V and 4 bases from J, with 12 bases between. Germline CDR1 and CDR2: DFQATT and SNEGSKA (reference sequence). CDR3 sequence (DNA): TGCAGTGCTAGACCTACCCCCCGGTACGAGCAGTACTTC. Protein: CSARPTPRYEQYF.

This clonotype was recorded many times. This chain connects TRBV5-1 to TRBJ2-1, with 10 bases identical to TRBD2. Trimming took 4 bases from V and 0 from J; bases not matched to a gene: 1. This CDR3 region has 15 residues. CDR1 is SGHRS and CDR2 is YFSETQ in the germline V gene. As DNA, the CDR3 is TGCGCCAGCAGCCTAGCGGGAGACTCCTACAATGAGCAGTTCTTC. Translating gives CASSLAGDSYNEQFF.

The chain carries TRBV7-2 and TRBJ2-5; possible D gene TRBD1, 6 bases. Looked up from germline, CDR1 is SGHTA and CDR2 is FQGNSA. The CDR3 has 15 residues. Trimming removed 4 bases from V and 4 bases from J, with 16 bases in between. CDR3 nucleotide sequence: TGTGCCAGCAGCTCGTACATGACAGGATCAGAGACCCAGTACTTC. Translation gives CASSSYMTGSETQYF. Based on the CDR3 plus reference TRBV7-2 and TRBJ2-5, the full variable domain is GAGVSQSPSNKVTEKGKDVELRCDPISGHTALYWYRQSLGQGLEFLIYFQGNSAPDKSGLPSDRFSAERTGGSVSTLTIQRTQQEDSAVYLCASSSYMTGSETQYFGPGTRLLVL.

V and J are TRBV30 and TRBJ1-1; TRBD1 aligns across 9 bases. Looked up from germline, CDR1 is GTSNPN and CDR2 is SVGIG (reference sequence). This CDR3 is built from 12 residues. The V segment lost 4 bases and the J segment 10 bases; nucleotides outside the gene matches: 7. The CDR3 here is CAWMGQGITAFF. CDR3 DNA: TGTGCCTGGATGGGACAGGGAATTACAGCTTTCTTT. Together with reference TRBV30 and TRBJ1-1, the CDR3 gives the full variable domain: SQTIHQWPATLVQPVGSPLSLECTVEGTSNPNLYWYRQAAGRGLQLLFYSVGIGQISSEVPQNLSASRPQDRQFILSSKKLLLSDSGFYLCAWMGQGITAFFGQGTRLTVV.